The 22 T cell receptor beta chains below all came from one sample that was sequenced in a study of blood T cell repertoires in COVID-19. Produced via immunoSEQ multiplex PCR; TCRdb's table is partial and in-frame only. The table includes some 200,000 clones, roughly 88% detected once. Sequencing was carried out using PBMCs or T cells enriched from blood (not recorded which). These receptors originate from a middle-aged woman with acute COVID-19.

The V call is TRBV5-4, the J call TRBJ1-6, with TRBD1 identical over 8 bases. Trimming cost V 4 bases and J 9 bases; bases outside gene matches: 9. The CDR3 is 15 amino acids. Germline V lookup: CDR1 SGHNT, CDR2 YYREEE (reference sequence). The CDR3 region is CASSTYRGSGSPLHF. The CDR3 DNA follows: TGTGCCAGCAGCACGTACAGGGGGTCAGGTTCACCCCTCCACTTT.

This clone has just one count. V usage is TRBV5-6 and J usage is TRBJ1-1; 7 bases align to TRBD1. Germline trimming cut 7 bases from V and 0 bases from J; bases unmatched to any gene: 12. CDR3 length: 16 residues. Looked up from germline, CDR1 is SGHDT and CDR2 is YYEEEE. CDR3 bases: TGTGCCAGCCTAAGACAGGGCGGAACGATGAACACTGAAGCTTTCTTT. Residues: CASLRQGGTMNTEAFF.

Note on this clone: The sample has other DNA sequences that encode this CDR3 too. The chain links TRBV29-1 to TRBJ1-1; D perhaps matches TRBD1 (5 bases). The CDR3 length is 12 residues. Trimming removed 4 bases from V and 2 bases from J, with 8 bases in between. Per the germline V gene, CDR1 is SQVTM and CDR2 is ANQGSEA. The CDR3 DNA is TGCAGCGTTGTTCAGGGAAACACTGAAGCTTTCTTT. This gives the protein CSVVQGNTEAFF. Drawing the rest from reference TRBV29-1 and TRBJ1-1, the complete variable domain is SAVISQKPSRDICQRGTSLTIQCQVDSQVTMMFWYRQQPGQSLTLIATANQGSEATYESGFVIDKFPISRPNLTFSTLTVSNMSPEDSSIYLCSVVQGNTEAFFGQGTRLTVV.

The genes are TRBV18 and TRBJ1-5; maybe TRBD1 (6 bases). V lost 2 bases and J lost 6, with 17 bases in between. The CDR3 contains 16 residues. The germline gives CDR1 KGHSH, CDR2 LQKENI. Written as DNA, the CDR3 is TGTGCCAGCTCACCAAGGGGATACAGGGACGGTCAGCCCCAGCATTTT. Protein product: CASSPRGYRDGQPQHF.

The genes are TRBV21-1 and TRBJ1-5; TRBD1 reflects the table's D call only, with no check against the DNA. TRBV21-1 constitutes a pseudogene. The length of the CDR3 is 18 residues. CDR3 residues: CASTEKGTGWPSNQPQHF. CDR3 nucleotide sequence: TGTGCCAGCACCGAAAAAGGGACAGGGTGGCCTAGCAATCAGCCCCAGCATTTT.

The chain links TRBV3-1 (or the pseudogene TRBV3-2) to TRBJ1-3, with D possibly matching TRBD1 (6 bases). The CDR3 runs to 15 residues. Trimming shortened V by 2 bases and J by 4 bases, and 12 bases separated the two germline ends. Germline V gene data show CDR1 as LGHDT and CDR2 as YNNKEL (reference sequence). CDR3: CASSQQGPGGNTIYF. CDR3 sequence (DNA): TGTGCCAGCAGCCAACAGGGGCCAGGGGGAAACACCATATATTTT.

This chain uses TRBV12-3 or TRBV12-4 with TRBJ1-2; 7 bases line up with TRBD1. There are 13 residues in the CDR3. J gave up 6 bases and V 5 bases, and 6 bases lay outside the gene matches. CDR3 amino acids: CASSGTATDGYTF. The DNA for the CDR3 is TGTGCCAGCAGTGGGACAGCTACGGATGGCTACACCTTC.

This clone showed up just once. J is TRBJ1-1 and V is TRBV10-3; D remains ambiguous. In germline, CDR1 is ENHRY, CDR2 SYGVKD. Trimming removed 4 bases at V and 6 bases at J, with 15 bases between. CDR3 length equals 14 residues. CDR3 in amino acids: CAISVIPGKSEAFF. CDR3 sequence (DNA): TGTGCCATCAGTGTAATACCGGGAAAGTCTGAAGCTTTCTTT.

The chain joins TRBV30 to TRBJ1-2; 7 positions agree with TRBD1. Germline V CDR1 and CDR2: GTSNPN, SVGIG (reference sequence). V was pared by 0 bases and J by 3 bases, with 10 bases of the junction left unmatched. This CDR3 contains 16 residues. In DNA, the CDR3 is TGTGCCTGGAGTGTCCTGACAGGGTTAGGGGACTATGGCTACACCTTC. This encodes CAWSVLTGLGDYGYTF.

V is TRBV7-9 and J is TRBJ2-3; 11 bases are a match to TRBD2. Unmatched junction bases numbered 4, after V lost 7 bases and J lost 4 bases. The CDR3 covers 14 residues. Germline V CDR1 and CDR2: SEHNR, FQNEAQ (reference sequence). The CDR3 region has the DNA TGTGCCAGCAACATAGCGGGGGGGCCAGATACGCAGTATTTT. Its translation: CASNIAGGPDTQYF.

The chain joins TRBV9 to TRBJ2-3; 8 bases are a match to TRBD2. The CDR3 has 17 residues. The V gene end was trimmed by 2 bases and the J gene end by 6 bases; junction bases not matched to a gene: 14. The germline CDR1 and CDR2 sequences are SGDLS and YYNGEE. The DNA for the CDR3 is TGTGCCAGCAGCGTCTTATCCGGGACTAGGGGGGTGGATACGCAGTATTTT. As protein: CASSVLSGTRGVDTQYF.

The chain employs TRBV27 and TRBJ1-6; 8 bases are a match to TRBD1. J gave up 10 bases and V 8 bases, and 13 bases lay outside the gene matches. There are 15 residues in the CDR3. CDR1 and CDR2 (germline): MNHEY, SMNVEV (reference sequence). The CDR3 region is CASGTADRGRSPLHF. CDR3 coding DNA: TGTGCCAGCGGTACCGCCGACAGGGGCAGGTCACCCCTCCACTTT.

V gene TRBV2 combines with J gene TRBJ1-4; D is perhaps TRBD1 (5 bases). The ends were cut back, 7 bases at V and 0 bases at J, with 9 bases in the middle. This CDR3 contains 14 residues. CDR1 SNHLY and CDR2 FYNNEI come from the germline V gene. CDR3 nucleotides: TGTGCCAGCACCCGACAGTCAACTAATGAAAAACTGTTTTTT. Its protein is CASTRQSTNEKLFF.

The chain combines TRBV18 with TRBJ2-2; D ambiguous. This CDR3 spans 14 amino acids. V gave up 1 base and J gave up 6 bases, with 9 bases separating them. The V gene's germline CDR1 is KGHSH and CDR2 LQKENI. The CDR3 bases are TGTGCCAGCTCACCACAATCCGGAGCCGGGGAGCTGTTTTTT. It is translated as CASSPQSGAGELFF.

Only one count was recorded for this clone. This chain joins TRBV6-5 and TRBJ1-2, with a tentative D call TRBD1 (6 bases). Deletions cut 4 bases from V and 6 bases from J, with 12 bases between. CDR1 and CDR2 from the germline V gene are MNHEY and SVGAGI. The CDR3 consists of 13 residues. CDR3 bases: TGTGCCAGCAGTTCCGGGACAAAGGATGGCTACACCTTC. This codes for CASSSGTKDGYTF.

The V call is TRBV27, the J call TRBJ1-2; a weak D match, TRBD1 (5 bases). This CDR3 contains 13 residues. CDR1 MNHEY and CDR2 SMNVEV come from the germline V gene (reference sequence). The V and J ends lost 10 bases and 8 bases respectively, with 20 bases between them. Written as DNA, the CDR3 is TGTGCCACCCACAACCGGGACGGGAGGGGCTACACCTTC. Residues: CATHNRDGRGYTF.

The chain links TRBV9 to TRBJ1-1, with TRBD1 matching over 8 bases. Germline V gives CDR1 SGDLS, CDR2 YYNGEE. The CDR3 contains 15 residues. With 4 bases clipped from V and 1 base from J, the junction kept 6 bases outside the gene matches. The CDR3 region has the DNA TGTGCCAGCAGCCCCTCGGACAGGGCGAACACTGAAGCTTTCTTT. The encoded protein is CASSPSDRANTEAFF.

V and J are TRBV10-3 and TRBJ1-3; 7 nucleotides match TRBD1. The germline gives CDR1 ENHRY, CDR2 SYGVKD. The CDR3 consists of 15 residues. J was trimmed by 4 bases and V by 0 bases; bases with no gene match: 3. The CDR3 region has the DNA TGTGCCATCAGTGAGTCGGGACAGACAGGAAACACCATATATTTT. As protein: CAISESGQTGNTIYF.

CDR3 DNA sequence: TGTGCCACCACCCTACTTGAACAGGGGCCCACCTACGAGCAGTACTTC. This sequence encodes CATTLLEQGPTYEQYF. The rearrangement joins TRBV15 to TRBJ2-7; 7 nucleotides align to TRBD1. V lost 7 bases, J lost 2 bases, and 14 bases stayed unmatched. Germline loops: CDR1 LNHNV, CDR2 YYDKDF (reference sequence). The CDR3 consists of 16 residues.

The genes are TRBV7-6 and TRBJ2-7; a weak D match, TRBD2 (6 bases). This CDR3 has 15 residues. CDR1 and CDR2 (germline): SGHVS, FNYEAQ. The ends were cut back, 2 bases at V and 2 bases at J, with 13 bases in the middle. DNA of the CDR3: TGTGCCAGCAGCTTAAGGGTAGCGGAGACCTACGAGCAGTACGTC. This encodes CASSLRVAETYEQYV.

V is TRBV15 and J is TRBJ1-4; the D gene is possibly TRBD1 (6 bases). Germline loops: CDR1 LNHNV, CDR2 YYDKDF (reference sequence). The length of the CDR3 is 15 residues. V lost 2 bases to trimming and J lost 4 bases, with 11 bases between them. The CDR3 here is CATSRPGHFNEKLFF. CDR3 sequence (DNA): TGTGCCACCAGCAGACCGGGACACTTTAATGAAAAACTGTTTTTT.

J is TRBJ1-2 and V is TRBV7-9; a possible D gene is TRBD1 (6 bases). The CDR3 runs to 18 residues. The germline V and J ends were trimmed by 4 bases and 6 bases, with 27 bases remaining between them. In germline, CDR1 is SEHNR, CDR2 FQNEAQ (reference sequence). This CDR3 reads CASSYLDRSLIDLHGYTF. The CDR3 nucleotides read TGTGCCAGCAGCTATCTCGACAGGTCCCTCATAGACTTACATGGCTACACCTTC. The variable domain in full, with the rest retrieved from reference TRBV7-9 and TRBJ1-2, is DTGVSQNPRHKITKRGQNVTFRCDPISEHNRLYWYRQTLGQGPEFLTYFQNEAQLEKSRLLSDRFSAERPKGSFSTLEIQRTEQGDSAMYLCASSYLDRSLIDLHGYTFGSGTRLTVV.